This entry lists 11 T cell receptor beta chains sequenced from one sample in a study of blood T cell repertoires in COVID-19. TCRdb keeps only in-frame clones here, not all; method: immunoSEQ multiplex PCR. In the table there are 110,000 or so clones, around four fifths of which are singletons. The sequenced material came from peripheral blood. The receptors come from a woman in her seventies with acute or convalescent COVID-19.

This chain links TRBV11-3 with TRBJ2-7; D call uncertain. CDR1 is SGHNT and CDR2 is YENEEA in the germline V gene. The CDR3 consists of 20 residues. The V and J ends lost 0 bases and 1 base respectively, with 25 bases between them. CDR3 coding DNA: TGTGCCAGCAGCTTAGAAGACACCACCCGAAGCTCAATGGTGTCCTACGAGCAGTACTTC. This encodes CASSLEDTTRSSMVSYEQYF.

This clone was recorded a few times. The CDR3 loop reads CASSLSIGGAWGYTF. The CDR3 DNA reads as TGTGCCAGCAGTTTATCGATAGGGGGGGCCTGGGGCTACACCTTC. This chain uses TRBV27 with TRBJ1-2; TRBD1 might be the D (6 bases). The length of the CDR3 is 15 residues. CDR1 is MNHEY, CDR2 SMNVEV, per germline (reference sequence). V was shortened by 0 bases and J by 8 bases, with 16 bases between the two germline ends.

The chain carries TRBV11-3 and TRBJ1-1, with TRBD1 matching 8 bases. CDR3 size: 19 residues. The germline V gene has CDR1 SGHNT and CDR2 YENEEA. J gave up 0 bases and V 4 bases, and 16 bases lay outside the gene matches. The CDR3 DNA reads as TGTGCCAGCAGCTCAGTACCCGGACAGGGCAAAATCCTGAACACTGAAGCTTTCTTT. As protein: CASSSVPGQGKILNTEAFF.

In its sample, this clone was seen once. The V gene is TRBV6-2 or TRBV6-3, the J gene TRBJ2-7; TRBD1 matches at 7 bases. The CDR3 contains 16 residues. V gave up 4 bases and J gave up 2 bases; unmatched junction bases: 11. Germline-derived CDR1 and CDR2 are MNHEY and SVGEGT. The CDR3 reads CASSSGDRPRPYEQYF. The CDR3, as DNA: TGTGCCAGCAGTTCTGGGGACAGACCTCGTCCCTACGAGCAGTACTTC.

The chain has TRBV10-2 and TRBJ2-3; no reliable D call. The CDR3 has 13 amino acids. Germline V gene lookup returns CDR1 WSHSY and CDR2 SAAADI. Trimming stripped 1 base from V and 3 bases from J, with 5 bases between. CDR3 DNA sequence: TGCGCCAGCAGTGAGTATCAGACAGATACGCAGTATTTT. This codes for CASSEYQTDTQYF.

A few counts support this clone. The rearrangement joins TRBV9 to TRBJ1-2, with a possible D match to TRBD1 (5 bases). V was pared by 6 bases and J by 6 bases, with 18 bases between. CDR3 length: 14 residues. Germline-derived CDR1 and CDR2 are SGDLS and YYNGEE. CDR3 amino acids: CASTLRWQGDGYTF. CDR3 sequence (DNA): TGTGCCAGCACCCTCCGGTGGCAGGGCGATGGCTACACCTTC.

This chain links TRBV6-6 with TRBJ1-1; TRBD1 agrees at 7 bases. Germline V gene data show CDR1 as MNHNY and CDR2 as SVGAGI (reference sequence). The J segment lost 4 bases and the V segment lost 2 bases, leaving 7 bases of the junction unmatched. This CDR3 contains 15 residues. CDR3 nucleotides: TGTGCCAGCAGTTACCCGACAGGGTTGGGCACTGAAGCTTTCTTT. Translating it yields CASSYPTGLGTEAFF.

This clone occurred a few times. The V gene is TRBV30, the J gene TRBJ1-6; 8 positions agree with TRBD1. This CDR3 contains 13 residues. The V and J ends lost 4 bases and 8 bases, in that order; junction bases with no gene match: 4. The germline V gene encodes CDR1 GTSNPN and CDR2 SVGIG (reference sequence). The CDR3 region has the DNA TGTGCCTGGAAAGGACAGGGTGATTCACCCCTCCACTTT. Residues: CAWKGQGDSPLHF. Looking up the rest from reference TRBV30 and TRBJ1-6 gives the full variable domain: SQTIHQWPATLVQPVGSPLSLECTVEGTSNPNLYWYRQAAGRGLQLLFYSVGIGQISSEVPQNLSASRPQDRQFILSSKKLLLSDSGFYLCAWKGQGDSPLHFGNGTRLTVT.

The chain carries TRBV25-1 and TRBJ1-2; D remains unclear. The length of the CDR3 is 13 residues. In germline, CDR1 is MGHDK, CDR2 SYGVNS. V was pared by 1 base and J by 7 bases, with 10 bases between. CDR3 amino acids: CASSEFGQAGYTF. The CDR3, as DNA: TGTGCCAGCAGTGAATTCGGCCAGGCTGGCTACACCTTC.

This clone was detected a few times. V and J are TRBV7-2 and TRBJ2-7, with D possibly being TRBD1 (6 bases). This CDR3 spans 15 amino acids. V was shortened by 1 base and J by 1 base, with 11 bases between the two germline ends. Germline CDR1 SGHTA, CDR2 FQGNSA. CDR3 sequence reads: CASSLGNGQSYEQYF. For the CDR3, the DNA is TGTGCCAGCAGCTTAGGGAACGGACAGTCCTACGAGCAGTACTTC.

DNA for the CDR3: TGTGCCAGCAGTTCCCTATACGGGTGGGGCAACACAGATACGCAGTATTTT. Translated: CASSSLYGWGNTDTQYF. J is TRBJ2-3 and V is TRBV28, with a weak D call TRBD1 (5 bases). CDR1 and CDR2 from the germline V gene are MDHEN and SYDVKM. V was shortened by 4 bases and J by 2 bases, with 19 bases between the two germline ends. This CDR3 is 17 amino acids long. Complete variable domain (other parts from reference TRBV28 and TRBJ2-3): DVKVTQSSRYLVKRTGEKVFLECVQDMDHENMFWYRQDPGLGLRLIYFSYDVKMKEKGDIPEGYSVSREKKERFSLILESASTNQTSMYLCASSSLYGWGNTDTQYFGPGTRLTVL.